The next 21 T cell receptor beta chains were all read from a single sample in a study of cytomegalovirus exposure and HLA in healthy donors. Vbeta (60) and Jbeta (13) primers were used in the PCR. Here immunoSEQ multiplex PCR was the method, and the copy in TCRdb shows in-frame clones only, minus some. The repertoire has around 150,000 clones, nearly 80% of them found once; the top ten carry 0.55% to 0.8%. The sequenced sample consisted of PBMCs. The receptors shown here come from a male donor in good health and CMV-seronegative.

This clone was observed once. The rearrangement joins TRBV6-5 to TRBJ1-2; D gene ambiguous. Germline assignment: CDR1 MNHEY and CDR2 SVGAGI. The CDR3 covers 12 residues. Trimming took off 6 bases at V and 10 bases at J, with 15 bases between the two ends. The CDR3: CASSGSSYYYTF. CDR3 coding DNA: TGTGCCAGCAGCGGGTCATCCTATTACTACACCTTC.

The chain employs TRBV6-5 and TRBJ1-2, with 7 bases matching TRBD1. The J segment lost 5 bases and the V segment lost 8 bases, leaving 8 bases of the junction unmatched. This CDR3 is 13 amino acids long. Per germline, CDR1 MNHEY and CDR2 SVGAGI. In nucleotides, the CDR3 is TGTGCCAGCGGAGGCGGGACAGTTTATGGCTACACCTTC. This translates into CASGGGTVYGYTF.

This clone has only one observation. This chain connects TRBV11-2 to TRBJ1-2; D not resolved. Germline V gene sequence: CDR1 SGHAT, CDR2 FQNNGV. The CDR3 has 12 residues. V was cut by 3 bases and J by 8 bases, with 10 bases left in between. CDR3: CASSLESGGYTF. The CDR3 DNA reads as TGTGCCAGCAGCTTGGAGAGTGGCGGCTACACCTTC.

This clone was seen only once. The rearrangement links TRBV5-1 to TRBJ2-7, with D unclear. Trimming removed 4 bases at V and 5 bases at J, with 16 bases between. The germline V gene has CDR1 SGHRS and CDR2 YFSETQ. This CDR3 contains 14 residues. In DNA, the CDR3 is TGCGCCAGCAGCCCTACAGCCTCGGCCAACGAGCAGTACTTC. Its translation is CASSPTASANEQYF.

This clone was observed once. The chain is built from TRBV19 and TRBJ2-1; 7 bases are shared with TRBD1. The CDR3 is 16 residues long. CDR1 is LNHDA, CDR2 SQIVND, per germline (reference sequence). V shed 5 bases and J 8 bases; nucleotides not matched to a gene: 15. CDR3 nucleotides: TGTGCCAGTAGTCGACCCCCGGGACAGATCATCGATGAGCAGTTCTTC. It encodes CASSRPPGQIIDEQFF.

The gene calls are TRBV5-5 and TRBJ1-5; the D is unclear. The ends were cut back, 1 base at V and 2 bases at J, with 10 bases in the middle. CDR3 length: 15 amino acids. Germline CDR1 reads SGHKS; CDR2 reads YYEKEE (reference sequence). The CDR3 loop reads CASSLNLRGNQPQHF. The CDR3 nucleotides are TGTGCCAGCAGCTTGAACCTCCGGGGCAATCAGCCCCAGCATTTT.

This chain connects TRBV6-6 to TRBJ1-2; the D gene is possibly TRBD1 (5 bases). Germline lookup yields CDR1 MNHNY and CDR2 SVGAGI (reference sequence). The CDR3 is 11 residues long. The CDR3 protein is CSSVGGLGYTF. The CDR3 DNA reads TGTTCCTCAGTGGGGGGTCTTGGCTACACCTTC.

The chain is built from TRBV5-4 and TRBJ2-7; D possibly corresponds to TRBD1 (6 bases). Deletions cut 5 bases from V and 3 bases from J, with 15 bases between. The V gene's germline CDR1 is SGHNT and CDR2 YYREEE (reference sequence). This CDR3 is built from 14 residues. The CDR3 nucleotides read TGTGCCAGCAGTTCCGCAGGGGAACTCTACGAGCAGTACTTC. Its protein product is CASSSAGELYEQYF.

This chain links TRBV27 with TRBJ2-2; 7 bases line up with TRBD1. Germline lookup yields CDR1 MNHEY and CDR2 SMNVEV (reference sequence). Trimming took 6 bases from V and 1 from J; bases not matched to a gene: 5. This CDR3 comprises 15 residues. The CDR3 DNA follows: TGTGCCAGCAGGAAAGGACAGGAGAACACCGGGGAGCTGTTTTTT. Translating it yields CASRKGQENTGELFF.

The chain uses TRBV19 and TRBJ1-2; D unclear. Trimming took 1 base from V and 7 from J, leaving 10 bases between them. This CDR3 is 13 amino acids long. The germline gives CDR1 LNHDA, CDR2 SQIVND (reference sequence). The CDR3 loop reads CASSIVDSRGYTF. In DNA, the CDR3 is TGTGCCAGTAGTATAGTAGATTCTCGTGGCTACACCTTC.

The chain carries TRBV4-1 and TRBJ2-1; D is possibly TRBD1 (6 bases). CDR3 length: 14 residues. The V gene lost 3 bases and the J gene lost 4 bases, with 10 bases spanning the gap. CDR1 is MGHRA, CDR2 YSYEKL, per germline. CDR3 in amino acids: CASSHRTAYNEQFF. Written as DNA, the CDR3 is TGCGCCAGCAGCCATCGGACAGCATACAATGAGCAGTTCTTC.

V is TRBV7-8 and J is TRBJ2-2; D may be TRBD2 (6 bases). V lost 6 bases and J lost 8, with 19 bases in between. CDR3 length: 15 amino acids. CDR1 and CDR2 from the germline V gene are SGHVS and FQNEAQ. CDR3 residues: CASSLRDSRSGELFF. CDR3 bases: TGTGCCAGCAGTTTACGGGACTCCAGAAGTGGGGAGCTGTTTTTT.

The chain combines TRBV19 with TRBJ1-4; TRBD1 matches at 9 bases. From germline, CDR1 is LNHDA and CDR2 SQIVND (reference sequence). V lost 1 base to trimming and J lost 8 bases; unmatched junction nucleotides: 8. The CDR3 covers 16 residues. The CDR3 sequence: CASSIAPGQGEEKLFF. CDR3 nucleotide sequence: TGTGCCAGTAGTATAGCGCCGGGACAGGGCGAAGAAAAACTGTTTTTT.

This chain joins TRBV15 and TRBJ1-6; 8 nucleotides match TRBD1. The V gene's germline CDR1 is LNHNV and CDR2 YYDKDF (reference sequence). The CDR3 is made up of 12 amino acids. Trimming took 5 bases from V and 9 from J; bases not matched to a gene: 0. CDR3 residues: CATSDRGSPLHF. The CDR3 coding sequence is TGTGCCACCAGCGACAGGGGTTCACCCCTCCACTTT.

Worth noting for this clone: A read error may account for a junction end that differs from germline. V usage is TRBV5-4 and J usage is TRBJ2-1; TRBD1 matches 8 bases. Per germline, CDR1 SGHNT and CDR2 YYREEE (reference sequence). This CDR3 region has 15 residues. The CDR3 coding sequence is TGTGCCGGCAGCCCTCGGACAGGGTATTTGAGTGAGCAGTTCTTC. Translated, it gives CAGSPRTGYLSEQFF.

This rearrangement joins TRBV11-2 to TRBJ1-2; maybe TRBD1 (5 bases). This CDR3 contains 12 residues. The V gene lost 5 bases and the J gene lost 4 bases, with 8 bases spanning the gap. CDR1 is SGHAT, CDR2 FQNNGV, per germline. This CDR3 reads CASSQGAYGYTF. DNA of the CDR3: TGTGCCAGCAGCCAAGGGGCCTATGGCTACACCTTC.

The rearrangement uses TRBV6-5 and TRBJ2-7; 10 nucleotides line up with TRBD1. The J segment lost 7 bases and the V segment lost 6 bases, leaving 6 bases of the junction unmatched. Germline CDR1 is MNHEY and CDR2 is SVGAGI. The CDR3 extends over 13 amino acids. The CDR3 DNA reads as TGTGCCAGCAGCGCGGACAGGGGGAGGGAGCAGTACTTC. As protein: CASSADRGREQYF.

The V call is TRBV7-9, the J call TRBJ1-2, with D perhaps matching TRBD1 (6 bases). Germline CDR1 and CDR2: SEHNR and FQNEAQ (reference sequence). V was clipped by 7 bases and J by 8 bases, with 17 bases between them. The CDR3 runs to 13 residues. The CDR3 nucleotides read TGTGCCAGCACCCTCGGGACACCGTCCGGCTACACCTTC. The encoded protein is CASTLGTPSGYTF.

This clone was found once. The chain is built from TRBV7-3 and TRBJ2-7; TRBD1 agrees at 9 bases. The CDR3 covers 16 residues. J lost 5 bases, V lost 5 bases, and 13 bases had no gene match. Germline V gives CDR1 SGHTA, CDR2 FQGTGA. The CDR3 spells CASSPQGGTGRHEQYF. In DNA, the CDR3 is TGTGCCAGCAGCCCCCAAGGGGGGACAGGGAGGCACGAGCAGTACTTC.

The CDR3 bases are TGCGCCAGCAGCCAAGATGCCGGGAGGTACGAGCAGTACTTC. This codes for CASSQDAGRYEQYF. The chain couples TRBV4-3 to TRBJ2-7; 7 nucleotides align to TRBD2. Germline V gene sequence: CDR1 LGHNA, CDR2 YSLEER. This CDR3 comprises 14 residues. V shed 0 bases and J 4 bases; nucleotides not matched to a gene: 3.

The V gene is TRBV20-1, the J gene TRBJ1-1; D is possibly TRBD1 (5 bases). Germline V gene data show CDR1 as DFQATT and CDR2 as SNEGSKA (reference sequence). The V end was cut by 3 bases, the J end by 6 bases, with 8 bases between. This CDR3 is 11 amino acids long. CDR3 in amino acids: CSASDSAEAFF. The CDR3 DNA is TGCAGTGCTAGCGACAGCGCTGAAGCTTTCTTT.